The next 21 T cell receptor beta chains were all read from a single sample in a study of shared clonotypes between healthy human individuals. Profiling relied on immunoSEQ multiplex PCR, and the TCRdb table lists in-frame clones only, not all of them. The table lists about 2.5 million clones, around 90% of them singletons. Specimen: naive CD4+ T cells from PBMCs. Subset specified: CD45RA+ positively selected. All receptors come from a man aged 18 to 35 in good health. Some clones in this sample may be carry-over from other donors' samples.

This chain connects TRBV27 to TRBJ2-7; TRBD2 matches 9 bases. Looked up from germline, CDR1 is MNHEY and CDR2 is SMNVEV (reference sequence). The junction had 10 bases not matched to a gene; V was cut back by 6 bases and J by 4 bases. This CDR3 spans 15 amino acids. CDR3 loop: CASSRTWTSVYEQYF. In DNA form, the CDR3 reads TGTGCCAGCAGCCGAACCTGGACTAGCGTGTACGAGCAGTACTTC.

This chain joins TRBV15 and TRBJ2-7, with 7 bases that match TRBD1. Germline loops: CDR1 LNHNV, CDR2 YYDKDF (reference sequence). The CDR3 is made up of 14 amino acids. The V segment lost 0 bases and the J segment 3 bases; nucleotides outside the gene matches: 2. CDR3 in amino acids: CATSREGQDYEQYF. In DNA form, the CDR3 reads TGTGCCACCAGCAGAGAAGGACAGGACTACGAGCAGTACTTC.

The CDR3 sequence is CASSLGVTNKDTQYF. The CDR3 nucleotides read TGTGCCAGCAGCTTAGGTGTGACTAACAAAGATACGCAGTATTTT. V usage is TRBV11-1 and J usage is TRBJ2-3; weak D call: TRBD2 (5 bases). Germline V lookup: CDR1 SGHAT, CDR2 FQDESV (reference sequence). The CDR3 sequence is 15 residues long. V dropped 1 base and J dropped 5 bases, with 13 bases sitting between them.

The chain recombines TRBV5-6 with TRBJ1-2; TRBD1 matches at 11 bases. Looked up from germline, CDR1 is SGHDT and CDR2 is YYEEEE. The CDR3 runs 16 residues. J lost 4 bases, V lost 4 bases, and 9 bases had no gene match. CDR3 nucleotide sequence: TGTGCCAGCAGCGAGTACCTAGGGACAGGGGGCTATGGCTACACCTTC. Its protein product is CASSEYLGTGGYGYTF.

The chain carries TRBV29-1 and TRBJ2-1, with D possibly TRBD2 on 6 matching bases. The CDR3 consists of 14 residues. Per germline, CDR1 SQVTM and CDR2 ANQGSEA. Trimming pared 6 bases from V and 8 bases from J, leaving 20 bases between. CDR3 nucleotides: TGCAGCGTCGTAGGGACGCCGGGGGAGGATGAGCAGTTCTTC. Translating gives CSVVGTPGEDEQFF.

V and J are TRBV7-3 and TRBJ1-1, with 12 bases matching TRBD1. The CDR3 has 15 residues. Germline-derived CDR1 and CDR2 are SGHTA and FQGTGA. Here the CDR3 DNA reads TGTTCCCCGGGACAGGGGGCTAGGGTTGACACTGAAGCTTTCTTT. This codes for CSPGQGARVDTEAFF.

The V gene is TRBV6-1, the J gene TRBJ1-3; D not resolved. V lost 6 bases and J lost 2, with 8 bases in between. Germline CDR1 and CDR2: MNHNS and SASEGT. The CDR3 contains 13 residues. The CDR3 region is CASRGGPGNTIYF. DNA for the CDR3: TGTGCCAGCAGGGGCGGTCCTGGAAACACCATATATTTT.

The chain recombines TRBV11-2 with TRBJ2-7, with TRBD2 identical over 8 bases. Germline V gene sequence: CDR1 SGHAT, CDR2 FQNNGV. Germline trimming cut 1 base from V and 3 bases from J; bases unmatched to any gene: 11. The CDR3 runs 17 residues. The DNA of the CDR3 is TGTGCCAGCAGCTTAGCGGCGCGGGAGGCCACCTACTACGAGCAGTACTTC. It specifies CASSLAAREATYYEQYF.

V is TRBV11-2 and J is TRBJ1-2; D remains unclear. V dropped 5 bases and J dropped 6 bases, with 16 bases sitting between them. This CDR3 region has 14 residues. Germline loops: CDR1 SGHAT, CDR2 FQNNGV. The CDR3 loop reads CASSRTGFWDGYTF. In nucleotides, the CDR3 is TGTGCCAGCAGCCGAACGGGGTTTTGGGATGGCTACACCTTC. Full variable domain (rest looked up from reference TRBV11-2 and TRBJ1-2): EAGVAQSPRYKIIEKRQSVAFWCNPISGHATLYWYQQILGQGPKLLIQFQNNGVVDDSQLPKDRFSAERLKGVDSTLKIQPAKLEDSAVYLCASSRTGFWDGYTFGSGTRLTVV.

V and J are TRBV2 and TRBJ1-3; perhaps TRBD1 as D (5 bases). This CDR3 has 13 amino acids. Germline-derived CDR1 and CDR2 are SNHLY and FYNNEI. V gave up 8 bases and J gave up 10 bases, with 18 bases separating them. The CDR3 DNA reads TGTGCCAGCGGCGAGGGGTTAGGGGTGACCATATATTTT. Protein sequence: CASGEGLGVTIYF. Supplemented by reference TRBV2 and TRBJ1-3, the full variable domain reads EPEVTQTPSHQVTQMGQEVILRCVPISNHLYFYWYRQILGQKVEFLVSFYNNEISEKSEIFDDQFSVERPDGSNFTLKIRSTKLEDSAMYFCASGEGLGVTIYFGEGSWLTVV.

The count of this clone is one. V and J are TRBV6-1 and TRBJ2-6; D remains unclear. Germline CDR1 and CDR2: MNHNS and SASEGT. This CDR3 has 15 residues. V lost 8 bases and J 1 base, leaving 12 bases between the germline ends. The CDR3 DNA is TGTGCCAGCGGATCGAGGAAGTCTGGGGCCAACGTCCTGACTTTC. Its translation: CASGSRKSGANVLTF.

This chain joins TRBV4-3 and TRBJ1-1; D gene unclear. The CDR3 totals 16 residues. Germline loops: CDR1 LGHNA, CDR2 YSLEER. Trimming stripped 0 bases from V and 4 bases from J, with 15 bases between. Here the CDR3 DNA reads TGCGCCAGCAGCCAAGACCCCCGGGTGGGAGGCACTGAAGCTTTCTTT. Its protein product is CASSQDPRVGGTEAFF.

V is TRBV29-1 and J is TRBJ1-2, with TRBD1 matching over 9 bases. This CDR3 is 15 amino acids long. In germline, CDR1 is SQVTM, CDR2 ANQGSEA. Trimming removed 3 bases from V and 1 base from J; junction bases left unmatched: 6. CDR3 DNA: TGCAGCGTTGAGGGACAGGGAGCTAATAACTATGGCTACACCTTC. The encoded protein is CSVEGQGANNYGYTF. The variable domain in full, completed from reference TRBV29-1 and TRBJ1-2, reads SAVISQKPSRDICQRGTSLTIQCQVDSQVTMMFWYRQQPGQSLTLIATANQGSEATYESGFVIDKFPISRPNLTFSTLTVSNMSPEDSSIYLCSVEGQGANNYGYTFGSGTRLTVV.

CDR3 sequence: CAWSWGQTTDTQYF. The CDR3 coding sequence is TGTGCCTGGAGCTGGGGACAGACAACAGATACGCAGTATTTT. V usage is TRBV30 and J usage is TRBJ2-3, with 7 bases identical to TRBD1. CDR1 is GTSNPN and CDR2 is SVGIG in the germline V gene (reference sequence). The CDR3 contains 14 residues. V shed 3 bases, J shed 3 bases, and the junction held 6 bases outside the gene matches.

The rearrangement joins TRBV6-5 to TRBJ2-3; 10 nucleotides line up with TRBD2. Trimming removed 2 bases from V and 7 bases from J; junction bases left unmatched: 9. Germline V gives CDR1 MNHEY, CDR2 SVGAGI. The CDR3 spans 16 residues. This chain's CDR3 is CASSYSRLAGVNTQYF. The DNA of the CDR3 is TGTGCCAGCAGTTACAGTCGCCTAGCGGGAGTAAATACGCAGTATTTT.

The chain employs TRBV4-2 and TRBJ2-3; 8 nucleotides agree with TRBD2. Germline CDR1 reads LGHNA; CDR2 reads YNFKEQ. The CDR3 is made up of 17 amino acids. After removal of 5 bases from V and 3 bases from J, the junction contained 13 bases not matched to a gene. The chain's CDR3 is CASSLAGGAGVTDTQYF. In nucleotides, the CDR3 is TGTGCCAGCAGCTTGGCCGGTGGAGCGGGAGTTACAGATACGCAGTATTTT.

As to this clone: At the DNA level, this CDR3 is encoded by other sequences in the same sample as well. The chain has TRBV9 and TRBJ1-2; maybe TRBD1 (5 bases). CDR1 SGDLS and CDR2 YYNGEE come from the germline V gene. V was shortened by 2 bases and J by 5 bases, with 10 bases between the two germline ends. The CDR3 consists of 13 residues. CDR3 region: CASSVQGGYGYTF. DNA for the CDR3: TGTGCCAGCAGCGTTCAGGGAGGGTATGGCTACACCTTC.

As DNA, the CDR3 is TGTGCCAGCTCAGAGGGGGGGAGAGGCTACACCTTC. Residues: CASSEGGRGYTF. The chain has TRBV7-6 and TRBJ1-2; a possible D gene is TRBD1 (6 bases). The CDR3 contains 12 residues. Trimming stripped 8 bases from V and 8 bases from J, with 15 bases between. Germline lookup yields CDR1 SGHVS and CDR2 FNYEAQ.

The chain uses TRBV6-6 and TRBJ2-7, with 10 bases matching TRBD1. J was trimmed by 5 bases and V by 11 bases; bases with no gene match: 18. Germline V CDR1 and CDR2: MNHNY, SVGAGI (reference sequence). This CDR3 has 16 amino acids. CDR3 in DNA: TGTGCCGCCTCTCCCGGCCACGGACAGGGGGGCCACGAGCAGTACTTC. Protein sequence: CAASPGHGQGGHEQYF.

CDR3 in DNA: TGCGCCAGCACCCCGACGGGGGCAACTAATGAAAAACTGTTTTTT. This translates into CASTPTGATNEKLFF. The rearrangement joins TRBV5-1 to TRBJ1-4, with D tentatively TRBD1 (5 bases). The V and J ends lost 6 bases and 0 bases respectively, with 12 bases between them. The CDR3 totals 15 residues. Germline V gives CDR1 SGHRS, CDR2 YFSETQ.

This clone showed up just a few times. Additional DNA sequences in this sample encode the identical CDR3. This chain connects TRBV18 to TRBJ1-4; tentative D call: TRBD1 (6 bases). The V gene's germline CDR1 is KGHSH and CDR2 LQKENI. Trimming stripped 1 base from V and 5 bases from J, with 8 bases between. This CDR3 comprises 14 residues. The CDR3: CASSPRQANEKLFF. CDR3 sequence (DNA): TGTGCCAGCTCACCACGACAGGCGAATGAAAAACTGTTTTTT.